This TCR beta chain was sequenced during a study of OX40 agonist ivuxolimab in advanced cancers. CDR3 length: 13 residues. Germline CDR1 reads LNHDA; CDR2 reads SQIVND (reference sequence). V dropped 8 bases and J dropped 0 bases, with 11 bases sitting between them. Assay: immunoSEQ multiplex PCR; the TCRdb copy retains only in-frame clones and omits some. The sample yields 55,000 to 75,000 clones, approximately 91% seen once. V and J are TRBV19 and TRBJ2-7, with D perhaps matching TRBD2 (5 bases). This TCR was sampled from an adult with an advanced solid tumor such as melanoma, head and neck, liver or kidney cancer. Specimen: CD4+ or CD8+ T cells sorted from blood, collected in a trial of the OX40 agonist ivuxolimab. The CDR3 coding sequence is TGTGCCAGTGGACTCGGCGACTCCTACGAGCAGTACTTC. This translates into CASGLGDSYEQYF.